The T cell receptor (beta chain) under discussion was sequenced for a study of blood T cell repertoires in COVID-19 (dated by TCRdb to 2018 to 2020). Turning to the overall study: Collaborator samples came from the United States, Italy and Spain and covered acute and convalescent phases of COVID-19. The material from the prospective study consisted of cDNA or gDNA derived from T cells, B-cell-depleted T cells, or PBMCs. Deeply sampled blood TCRbeta repertoires from subjects exposed to, actively infected with, or recovered from COVID-19 were included in the dataset. The repertoires were released in a freely available public database intended as a resource for research on the immune response to SARS-CoV-2. Samples came from the ongoing ImmuneRACE study (first 160 participants) plus 1,254 subjects from 6 global collaborators. The sample metadata nearly always contained a de-identified subject ID, COVID-19 status, age in years and sex. HLA class I and class II types, where available, came from metadata supplied by the sample provider rather than from assay-based typing.

Each collaborating institution followed its own protocols to collect whole blood in K2EDTA tubes. Collaborator samples were shipped for TCRbeta analysis as frozen whole blood, isolated PBMCs, or DNA extracted from either sample type. TCRbeta CDR3 regions were amplified from genomic DNA by means of the immunoSEQ Assay, a bias-controlled multiplex PCR. The original methods were these. The number of nucleated cells in each sample was estimated from the amplification of reference gene primers within the assay. To quantify the absolute abundance of each unique TCRbeta CDR3 rearrangement, sequence reads were collapsed and filtered. For each sample, productive Simpson clonality was calculated as the square root of Simpson's diversity index over productive rearrangements. TCRdb obtained this table from immuneACCESS and retained in-frame rearrangements with V and J assigned. These tables miss some clones; where compared with another copy, unresolved V genes account for less than half of the shortfall, and the remainder is unexplained. Clone size and the V and J calls come from that table; the DNA yielded D and trimming. The sample contains about 330,000 clones, over 75% of them found a single time. 4% of the sample rests with the top ten.

What the work shows at the level of the full study, not this receptor alone: The amount of clinical and demographic metadata varied by source and participant and was provided uncurated.

A word on this clone: The antigen it recognizes is unknown. Base quality data are lacking; no much larger clone is found one base away.

The CDR3, cysteine through phenylalanine, is 13 amino acids long. The sequence is cut down to CDR3 DNA, 39 bases in frame from base 1. V was cut back by 0 bases and J by 7 bases, leaving a gap of 9 bases between them. CDR1 and CDR2, per the germline V gene (reference sequence), are MNHNY and SVGAGI. Sequencing was carried out using peripheral blood. The V and J segments used are TRBV6-6 and TRBJ1-1; the D gene remains uncertain. The clonotype originates from a woman between 45 and 65 years old with active or convalescent COVID-19. This receptor has the CDR3 CASSYSSLIEAFF. The DNA reads TGTGCCAGCAGTTACTCCTCCCTTATTGAAGCTTTCTTT.